These 8 T cell receptor beta chains were all obtained from the same sample, sequenced in a study of T-cell memory formation after mild COVID-19. TCRdb reanalysed the 5' RACE reads using MiXCR and keeps one entry per CDR3 protein. The table shows 300,000 to 400,000 distinct CDR3 sequences, with approximately 15% occurring only once. The material sequenced was PBMCs or a T cell subset sorted from them (not recorded which). The receptor set was obtained from a man aged 18 to 29 who had mild COVID-19 (a few samples of this study predate the infection). Cell type and time point are not known.

This chain uses TRBV5-5 with TRBJ2-3, with unresolved D. CDR1 is SGHKS and CDR2 is YYEKEE in the germline V gene (reference sequence). V gave up 2 bases and J gave up 3 bases, with 10 bases separating them. CDR3 length: 14 amino acids. CDR3 bases: TGTGCCAGCAGCTTAGGTACCAAGACAGATACGCAGTATTTT. Protein: CASSLGTKTDTQYF.

In its sample, this clonotype was seen a few times. This sequence joins TRBV12-3 or TRBV12-4 and TRBJ2-2, with 8 bases aligning to TRBD1. Unmatched junction bases numbered 8, after V lost 8 bases and J lost 6 bases. This CDR3 is built from 14 residues. The CDR3 here is CASGQGLVPGELFF. In nucleotides, the CDR3 is TGTGCCAGCGGACAGGGTCTAGTCCCCGGGGAGCTGTTTTTT.

The chain employs TRBV20-1 and TRBJ2-5, with TRBD2 matching over 7 bases. With 5 bases clipped from V and 2 bases from J, the junction kept 11 bases outside the gene matches. This CDR3 is built from 15 residues. Germline V CDR1 and CDR2: DFQATT, SNEGSKA (reference sequence). The CDR3 DNA reads TGCAGTGCTCCCCGTTCTAGCGGCCCTCAAGAGACCCAGTACTTC. Translation gives CSAPRSSGPQETQYF.

This clonotype occurred many times. In DNA form, the CDR3 reads TGTGCCAGCAGCCCACAGGTACTAGATCAGCCCCAGCATTTT. It is translated as CASSPQVLDQPQHF. The chain is built from TRBV6-2 or TRBV6-3 and TRBJ1-5; D may be TRBD1 (5 bases). V lost 6 bases and J 5 bases, leaving 14 bases between the germline ends. This CDR3 has 14 amino acids. CDR1 is MNHEY and CDR2 is SVGEGT in the germline V gene.

J is TRBJ2-1 and V is TRBV5-1; 12 bases are shared with TRBD2. J gave up 5 bases and V 4 bases, and 10 bases lay outside the gene matches. The CDR3 runs 17 residues. Germline V gene data show CDR1 as SGHRS and CDR2 as YFSETQ. The CDR3: CASSLGQTSGGNNEQFF. The CDR3 region has the DNA TGCGCCAGCAGCCTGGGACAGACTAGCGGGGGAAACAATGAGCAGTTCTTC.

This clonotype was seen more than once but under ten times. The V gene is TRBV27, the J gene TRBJ2-1, with D unclear. The V end lost 6 bases, the J end lost 0 bases, and 9 bases lay between the germline ends. Germline-derived CDR1 and CDR2 are MNHEY and SMNVEV (reference sequence). The CDR3 is made up of 14 amino acids. The CDR3 sequence: CASRVRNSYNEQFF. CDR3 DNA sequence: TGTGCCAGCAGAGTTAGGAACTCCTACAATGAGCAGTTCTTC.

The V call is TRBV7-9, the J call TRBJ2-5; D is ambiguous. This CDR3 comprises 14 residues. Germline CDR1 and CDR2: SEHNR and FQNEAQ (reference sequence). The V end was cut by 2 bases, the J end by 3 bases, with 10 bases between. Written as DNA, the CDR3 is TGTGCCAGCAGCTTAATGATCCAGGAAGAGACCCAGTACTTC. As protein: CASSLMIQEETQYF.

This chain joins TRBV12-3 or TRBV12-4 and TRBJ2-1; D remains unclear. The CDR3 is 13 amino acids. Trimming cost V 1 base and J 6 bases, with 7 bases left between them. In DNA, the CDR3 is TGTGCCAGCAGTTTAGGACGGCTCAATGAGCAGTTCTTC. It encodes CASSLGRLNEQFF.